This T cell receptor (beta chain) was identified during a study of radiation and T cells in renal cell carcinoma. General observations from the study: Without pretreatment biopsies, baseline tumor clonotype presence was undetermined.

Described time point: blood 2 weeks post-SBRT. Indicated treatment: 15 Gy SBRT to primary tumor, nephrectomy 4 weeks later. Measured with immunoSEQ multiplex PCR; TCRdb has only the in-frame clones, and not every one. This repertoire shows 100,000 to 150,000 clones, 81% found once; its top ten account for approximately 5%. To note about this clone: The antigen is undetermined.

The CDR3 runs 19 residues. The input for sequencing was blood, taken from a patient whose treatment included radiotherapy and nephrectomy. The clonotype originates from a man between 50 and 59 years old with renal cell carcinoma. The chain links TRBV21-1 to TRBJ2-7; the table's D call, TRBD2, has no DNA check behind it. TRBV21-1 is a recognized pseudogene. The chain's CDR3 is CASSRVGTQKRNYSYEQYF. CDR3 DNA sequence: TGTGCCAGCAGCCGTGTCGGGACTCAAAAGAGAAATTACTCCTACGAGCAGTACTTC.